What follows is one T cell receptor beta chain and its context. This sample is drawn from a study of blood T cells in healthy people across ages. Germline CDR1 is SQVTM and CDR2 is ANQGSEA. Trimming left V 5 bases short and J 2 bases short, with 16 bases between. This CDR3 comprises 14 residues. Together with a sample-barcoded 5' primer, a J-beta primer mix was included in a second PCR lasting about 7 to 11 cycles. One entry per CDR3 protein, called by TCRdb with MiXCR from the 5' RACE reads. The sample lists around 1.5 million distinct CDR3 sequences, approximately 59% occurring once. The sequenced material came from blood. The TCR comes from a man younger than 35 in good health. The chain employs TRBV29-1 and TRBJ2-7; D gene unclear. CDR3 bases: TGCAGCGTTCGGTATCCTACGTCTACCTACGAGCAGTACTTC. Encoded protein: CSVRYPTSTYEQYF.